Below are 23 T cell receptor beta chains sequenced from a single sample in a study of cytomegalovirus exposure and HLA in healthy donors. Use of 60 Vbeta and 13 Jbeta primers characterized the PCR. The protocol was immunoSEQ multiplex PCR, while the TCRdb copy is restricted to in-frame clones and leaves out a portion. In the table there are roughly 100,000 clones, roughly 80% of which are singletons. Sequencing used PBMCs. The receptors here all came from a man between 35 and 55 years old in good health and CMV-seronegative.

The chain recombines TRBV29-1 with TRBJ1-1, with D perhaps matching TRBD1 (5 bases). This CDR3 spans 13 amino acids. V lost 4 bases and J lost 5, with 14 bases in between. The germline V gene has CDR1 SQVTM and CDR2 ANQGSEA. CDR3 amino acids: CSVVGGLGTEAFF. The DNA of the CDR3 is TGCAGCGTTGTTGGGGGACTGGGGACTGAAGCTTTCTTT.

Only a few counts were recorded for this clone. J is TRBJ2-5 and V is TRBV28; TRBD2 agrees at 11 bases. The ends lost 3 bases at V and 7 bases at J; junction bases unmatched: 13. Germline lookup yields CDR1 MDHEN and CDR2 SYDVKM. CDR3 size: 17 residues. The CDR3 DNA follows: TGTGCCAGCAGTTTCCCGACTAGCGGGGCCAAGGCGTGGACCCAGTACTTC. Its translation: CASSFPTSGAKAWTQYF. Complete variable domain (other parts from reference TRBV28 and TRBJ2-5): DVKVTQSSRYLVKRTGEKVFLECVQDMDHENMFWYRQDPGLGLRLIYFSYDVKMKEKGDIPEGYSVSREKKERFSLILESASTNQTSMYLCASSFPTSGAKAWTQYFGPGTRLLVL.

V usage is TRBV18 and J usage is TRBJ1-1; D not resolved. V was shortened by 0 bases and J by 0 bases, with 14 bases between the two germline ends. Germline V CDR1 and CDR2: KGHSH, LQKENI. The CDR3 extends over 17 amino acids. This chain's CDR3 is CASSPPWNSQMNTEAFF. As DNA, the CDR3 is TGTGCCAGCTCACCACCGTGGAACAGTCAAATGAACACTGAAGCTTTCTTT.

The chain is built from TRBV29-1 and TRBJ2-3, with unresolved D. The CDR3 has 11 amino acids. The germline V gene encodes CDR1 SQVTM and CDR2 ANQGSEA. Trimming took off 2 bases at V and 4 bases at J, with 4 bases between the two ends. Here the CDR3 DNA reads TGCAGCGTTGAATTAGCAGATACGCAGTATTTT. It yields the protein CSVELADTQYF.

CDR3 bases: TGTGCCAGCAGTGAAGCCGACGGGGGGGGAGGCACAGATACGCAGTATTTT. It translates to CASSEADGGGGTDTQYF. The gene calls are TRBV6-1 and TRBJ2-3; 8 bases fit TRBD2. J was trimmed by 1 base and V by 0 bases; bases with no gene match: 6. CDR3 length: 17 residues. CDR1 is MNHNS and CDR2 is SASEGT in the germline V gene.

The gene calls are TRBV6-1 and TRBJ1-2; D gene unclear. Trimming took off 7 bases at V and 2 bases at J, with 14 bases between the two ends. In germline, CDR1 is MNHNS, CDR2 SASEGT. This CDR3 region has 14 residues. The CDR3 loop is CASTLGLQNYGYTF. The CDR3 region has the DNA TGTGCCAGCACACTAGGGCTACAGAACTATGGCTACACCTTC.

The chain employs TRBV9 and TRBJ2-2; 7 bases agree with TRBD1. The CDR3 is 15 amino acids. The V segment lost 4 bases and the J segment 4 bases; nucleotides outside the gene matches: 7. Germline CDR1 SGDLS, CDR2 YYNGEE. Here the CDR3 reads CASSIRQGGTGELFF. The DNA for the CDR3 is TGTGCCAGCAGCATTCGACAGGGTGGCACCGGGGAGCTGTTTTTT.

This chain links TRBV27 with TRBJ2-2; D is perhaps TRBD1 (5 bases). The germline CDR1 and CDR2 sequences are MNHEY and SMNVEV (reference sequence). V was pared by 4 bases and J by 6 bases, with 12 bases between. The CDR3 is 14 residues long. In DNA form, the CDR3 reads TGTGCCAGCAGTTCCGAGCAGGGTCCCGGGGAGCTGTTTTTT. It translates to CASSSEQGPGELFF.

The chain uses TRBV5-1 and TRBJ2-1; 13 bases line up with TRBD2. CDR3 length equals 16 residues. The ends lost 5 bases at V and 3 bases at J; junction bases unmatched: 5. Germline V lookup: CDR1 SGHRS, CDR2 YFSETQ. The CDR3 is CASSTGTSGIYNEQFF. As DNA, the CDR3 is TGCGCCAGCAGTACCGGGACTAGCGGGATCTACAATGAGCAGTTCTTC.

The rearrangement links TRBV6-5 to TRBJ1-2; possibly TRBD1 for D (5 bases). The CDR3 is 13 residues long. Trimming removed 5 bases from V and 0 bases from J, with 7 bases in between. The germline gives CDR1 MNHEY, CDR2 SVGAGI. The CDR3 region is CASSQTANYGYTF. The CDR3 coding sequence is TGTGCCAGCAGTCAGACAGCTAACTATGGCTACACCTTC.

The chain joins TRBV11-3 to TRBJ2-4, with 8 bases aligning to TRBD2. Germline trimming cut 4 bases from V and 3 bases from J; bases unmatched to any gene: 8. This CDR3 is built from 16 residues. Germline V lookup: CDR1 SGHNT, CDR2 YENEEA. The CDR3 nucleotides are TGTGCCAGCAGCTCGTATAGCGGGGCTGACAAAAACATTCAGTACTTC. It codes for CASSSYSGADKNIQYF.

The chain combines TRBV14 with TRBJ1-2; 8 bases align to TRBD1. The CDR3 loop spans 15 amino acids. V lost 0 bases to trimming and J lost 6 bases; unmatched junction nucleotides: 6. Germline V gene lookup returns CDR1 SGHDN and CDR2 FVKESK. This CDR3 is CASSQDRRGQDGYTF. CDR3 sequence (DNA): TGTGCCAGCAGCCAAGATCGCAGGGGGCAGGATGGCTACACCTTC.

This chain uses TRBV5-4 with TRBJ1-2, with no clear D. This CDR3 contains 12 residues. Germline V gene lookup returns CDR1 SGHNT and CDR2 YYREEE (reference sequence). With 4 bases removed from V and 8 bases from J, the gap between germline ends came to 12 bases. For the CDR3, the DNA is TGTGCCAGCAGCCTGCCTAATGTCGGCTACACCTTC. Translated: CASSLPNVGYTF.

This clone was found once. V gene TRBV19 combines with J gene TRBJ2-7, with TRBD2 matching 7 bases. The CDR3 length is 14 residues. The J segment lost 0 bases and the V segment lost 4 bases, leaving 3 bases of the junction unmatched. Germline lookup yields CDR1 LNHDA and CDR2 SQIVND (reference sequence). DNA of the CDR3: TGTGCCAGTAGTACCGGGGGGATCTCCTACGAGCAGTACTTC. Translating it yields CASSTGGISYEQYF.

This chain uses TRBV7-8 with TRBJ1-2; D may be TRBD1 (5 bases). Germline-derived CDR1 and CDR2 are SGHVS and FQNEAQ. V was clipped by 5 bases and J by 7 bases, with 14 bases between them. The CDR3 is 13 residues long. The CDR3 DNA is TGTGCCAGCAGCCCTAGACGGACAAGTGGCTACACCTTC. Protein sequence: CASSPRRTSGYTF.

This clone has only a few counts. The gene calls are TRBV10-3 and TRBJ1-4; 8 bases agree with TRBD1. Germline-derived CDR1 and CDR2 are ENHRY and SYGVKD. After removal of 10 bases from V and 7 bases from J, the junction contained 11 bases not matched to a gene. The CDR3 has 14 amino acids. CDR3 sequence: CATGGGGAGEKLFF. CDR3 coding DNA: TGTGCCACAGGGGGCGGGGGCGCCGGTGAAAAACTGTTTTTT.

The chain couples TRBV6-5 to TRBJ1-2; TRBD1 matches 7 bases. Germline V gene sequence: CDR1 MNHEY, CDR2 SVGAGI. J was trimmed by 4 bases and V by 6 bases; bases with no gene match: 8. This CDR3 region has 14 residues. CDR3: CASSPQQGPYGYTF. CDR3 nucleotides: TGTGCCAGCAGCCCTCAACAGGGGCCCTATGGCTACACCTTC.

This clone has just a few counts. J is TRBJ2-7 and V is TRBV29-1, with D hard to call. This CDR3 has 10 residues. The germline CDR1 and CDR2 sequences are SQVTM and ANQGSEA. CDR3 residues: CSVHNYEQYF. CDR3 bases: TGCAGTGTTCACAACTACGAGCAGTACTTC.

The chain uses TRBV4-1 and TRBJ2-1; no clear D gene. The CDR3 has 14 amino acids. The V gene's germline CDR1 is MGHRA and CDR2 YSYEKL. Trimming cost V 2 bases and J 0 bases, with 5 bases left between them. CDR3 coding DNA: TGCGCCAGCAGCCAATGGAGCTCCTACAATGAGCAGTTCTTC. Encoded protein: CASSQWSSYNEQFF.

V and J are TRBV27 and TRBJ2-5, with D possibly being TRBD1 (6 bases). Trimming cost V 0 bases and J 9 bases, with 17 bases left between them. The CDR3 sequence is 15 residues long. Looked up from germline, CDR1 is MNHEY and CDR2 is SMNVEV (reference sequence). The CDR3 reads CASSLSGQGRVAQYF. The DNA of the CDR3 is TGTGCCAGCAGTTTATCGGGCCAGGGGCGAGTGGCCCAGTACTTC.

The J gene is TRBJ2-3, the V gene TRBV7-8; 9 bases line up with TRBD1. The CDR3 spans 16 residues. The V gene's germline CDR1 is SGHVS and CDR2 FQNEAQ. V was pared by 3 bases and J by 6 bases, with 10 bases of the junction left unmatched. CDR3 nucleotides: TGTGCCAGCAGCTTTATCCCGGGACAGGGATACGATACGCAGTATTTT. This encodes CASSFIPGQGYDTQYF.

The chain joins TRBV10-3 to TRBJ1-2; D not certain. V was clipped by 8 bases and J by 4 bases, with 11 bases between them. This CDR3 is built from 12 residues. Per germline, CDR1 ENHRY and CDR2 SYGVKD. CDR3 region: CAIGGPGYGYTF. The CDR3 nucleotides are TGTGCCATCGGAGGACCTGGCTATGGCTACACCTTC.

V is TRBV7-8 and J is TRBJ2-1; TRBD2 matches at 12 bases. The trim removed 0 bases at V and 7 bases at J, leaving 4 bases unmatched. The CDR3 totals 16 residues. CDR1 and CDR2 (germline): SGHVS, FQNEAQ. CDR3 sequence: CASSLATSGSWNEQFF. Here the CDR3 DNA reads TGTGCCAGCAGCTTAGCGACTAGCGGGAGTTGGAATGAGCAGTTCTTC.